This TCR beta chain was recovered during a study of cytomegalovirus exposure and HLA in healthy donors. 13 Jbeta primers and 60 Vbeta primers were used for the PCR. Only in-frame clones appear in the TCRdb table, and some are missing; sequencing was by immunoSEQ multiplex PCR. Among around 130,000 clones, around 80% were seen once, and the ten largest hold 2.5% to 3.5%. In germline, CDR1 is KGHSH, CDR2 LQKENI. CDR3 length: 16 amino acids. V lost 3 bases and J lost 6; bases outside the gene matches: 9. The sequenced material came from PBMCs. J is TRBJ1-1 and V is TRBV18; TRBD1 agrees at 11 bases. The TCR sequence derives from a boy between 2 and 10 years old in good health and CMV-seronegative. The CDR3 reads CASSPNTGTGGSEAFF. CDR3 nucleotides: TGTGCCAGCTCACCCAACACGGGGACAGGGGGGTCTGAAGCTTTCTTT.